Following are 19 T cell receptor beta chains from one sample sequenced in a study of T cells in Graves' hyperthyroidism and ophthalmopathy. Authors of the study amplified TCR beta CDR3 regions from RNA transcripts. A set of HTBI primers served as the primers for a first-round RT-PCR of the TCR CDR3. Using its own MiXCR run on the multiplex PCR reads, TCRdb lists one record per CDR3 protein. The data hold roughly 400,000 distinct CDR3 sequences, with 15% to 17% observed a single time. The sample comprised blood. These receptors came from a woman younger than 35 with Graves' hyperthyroidism that later progressed to Graves' ophthalmopathy.

The sample holds many counts of this clonotype. The genes are TRBV27 and TRBJ2-1; TRBD1 agrees at 12 bases. CDR3 length: 17 amino acids. The ends lost 5 bases at V and 4 bases at J; junction bases unmatched: 9. In germline, CDR1 is MNHEY, CDR2 SMNVEV (reference sequence). Here the CDR3 reads CASSPGTGGFLYNEQFF. The CDR3 region has the DNA TGTGCCAGCAGTCCCGGGACAGGGGGCTTTCTTTACAATGAGCAGTTCTTC.

This clonotype has more than one count but fewer than ten. V and J are TRBV5-5 and TRBJ2-5, with a tentative D call TRBD2 (5 bases). This CDR3 has 15 residues. Deletions cut 0 bases from V and 4 bases from J, with 13 bases between. The germline V gene encodes CDR1 SGHKS and CDR2 YYEKEE (reference sequence). CDR3 loop: CASSLGRDQVETQYF. The CDR3 DNA is TGTGCCAGCAGCTTGGGACGGGATCAGGTAGAGACCCAGTACTTC.

Turning to this clonotype: One base away lies a much larger clone, so this may be a sequencing read error. This chain connects TRBV2 to TRBJ2-2, with D perhaps being TRBD1 or TRBD2 (5 bases each). From germline, CDR1 is SNHLY and CDR2 FYNNEI. V shed 5 bases and J shed 0 bases, with 16 bases lying between them. CDR3 length equals 17 residues. The DNA for the CDR3 is TGTGCCAGCAGTCCGGGACGCCTAACCGCGAACACCGGGGAGCTGTTTTTT. Its translation: CASSPGRLTANTGELFF.

This clonotype was seen at least ten times. CDR3 nucleotide sequence: TGCGCCAGCAGCGCTGGACAGGGTATGACCACCGGGGAGCTGTTTTTT. The encoded protein is CASSAGQGMTTGELFF. The chain recombines TRBV5-1 with TRBJ2-2, with 8 bases identical to TRBD1. CDR3 length: 16 residues. CDR1 and CDR2 from the germline V gene are SGHRS and YFSETQ. J gave up 4 bases and V 4 bases, and 9 bases lay outside the gene matches. Filled out from reference TRBV5-1 and TRBJ2-2, the complete variable domain reads KAGVTQTPRYLIKTRGQQVTLSCSPISGHRSVSWYQQTPGQGLQFLFEYFSETQRNKGNFPGRFSGRQFSNSRSEMNVSTLELGDSALYLCASSAGQGMTTGELFFGEGSRLTVL.

This clonotype came up many times. This rearrangement joins TRBV20-1 to TRBJ1-1; the D gene is possibly TRBD1 (5 bases). The V gene lost 6 bases and the J gene lost 1 base, with 12 bases spanning the gap. In germline, CDR1 is DFQATT, CDR2 SNEGSKA (reference sequence). CDR3 length: 13 residues. The CDR3 nucleotides read TGCAGTGCCTGGGGGGTCCGGAACACTGAAGCTTTCTTT. Amino acids: CSAWGVRNTEAFF.

Note on this clonotype: This clone may be a read error of a much larger clone one base away. This chain links TRBV7-9 with TRBJ2-1, with TRBD2 as a possible D gene (5 bases). Trimming pared 5 bases from V and 4 bases from J, leaving 15 bases between. The CDR3 runs 15 residues. Germline V gene sequence: CDR1 SEHNR, CDR2 FQNEAQ (reference sequence). The CDR3 loop is CASSPSRGRYNEQFF. The CDR3 nucleotides are TGTGCCAGCAGCCCATCGAGAGGGAGATACAATGAGCAGTTCTTC.

This clonotype was seen repeatedly, ten times or more. The V gene is TRBV3-1, the J gene TRBJ2-1; 7 nucleotides align to TRBD1. Germline V lookup: CDR1 LGHDT, CDR2 YNNKEL (reference sequence). The CDR3 consists of 19 residues. The V and J ends lost 0 bases and 2 bases, in that order; junction bases with no gene match: 13. CDR3 amino acids: CASSQETQATTGPYNEQFF. DNA of the CDR3: TGTGCCAGCAGCCAAGAAACTCAGGCCACGACAGGGCCCTACAATGAGCAGTTCTTC.

This chain connects TRBV5-1 to TRBJ2-7, with 10 bases fitting TRBD1. The V gene's germline CDR1 is SGHRS and CDR2 YFSETQ. V was pared by 2 bases and J by 7 bases, with 3 bases of the junction left unmatched. The length of the CDR3 is 13 residues. The CDR3 is CASSLGTGEEQYF. In DNA form, the CDR3 reads TGCGCCAGCAGCTTAGGGACAGGGGAAGAGCAGTACTTC.

This clonotype appeared a few times. The V call is TRBV27, the J call TRBJ1-2; unclear D gene. The germline gives CDR1 MNHEY, CDR2 SMNVEV (reference sequence). The CDR3 loop spans 14 amino acids. Trimming left V 4 bases short and J 6 bases short, with 15 bases between. CDR3 in amino acids: CASSSTRSVHGYTF. The CDR3 DNA reads as TGTGCCAGCAGTTCAACAAGGTCCGTCCATGGCTACACCTTC.

This clonotype came up many times. This chain connects TRBV7-2 to TRBJ2-7; 9 positions match TRBD2. The V and J ends lost 4 bases and 5 bases, in that order; junction bases with no gene match: 9. The length of the CDR3 is 15 residues. The germline CDR1 and CDR2 sequences are SGHTA and FQGNSA. The CDR3 protein is CASSSKREVSHEQYF. The CDR3 nucleotides are TGTGCCAGCAGCTCTAAGCGGGAGGTCAGCCACGAGCAGTACTTC.

The chain recombines TRBV18 with TRBJ2-7; TRBD1 matches at 9 bases. The length of the CDR3 is 16 residues. The germline CDR1 and CDR2 sequences are KGHSH and LQKENI. After removal of 4 bases from V and 2 bases from J, the junction contained 9 bases not matched to a gene. The CDR3 coding sequence is TGTGCCAGCTCACAAACTGGGACAGGGAGGCCCTACGAGCAGTACTTC. Its protein is CASSQTGTGRPYEQYF.

V gene TRBV6-1 combines with J gene TRBJ2-2; D might be TRBD1 or TRBD2, each matching 6 bases. Trimming took 0 bases from V and 5 from J, leaving 13 bases between them. The CDR3 is 16 residues long. The V gene's germline CDR1 is MNHNS and CDR2 SASEGT. The CDR3: CASSEALGGTTGELFF. CDR3 coding DNA: TGTGCCAGCAGTGAAGCGCTGGGGGGCACGACCGGGGAGCTGTTTTTT.

The V and J genes are TRBV24-1 and TRBJ2-5, with D maybe TRBD2 (5 bases). The germline V gene has CDR1 KGHDR and CDR2 SFDVKD. The CDR3 spans 13 residues. V was pared by 10 bases and J by 4 bases, with 15 bases between. The CDR3 spells CATADGGAETQYF. The CDR3 bases are TGTGCCACTGCGGACGGAGGAGCAGAGACCCAGTACTTC.

In its sample, this clonotype was seen many times. CDR3 nucleotide sequence: TGTGCCAGCAGTTTCTCTGGGAACGGGGCCTACGAGCAGTACTTC. Residues: CASSFSGNGAYEQYF. The chain couples TRBV12-3 or TRBV12-4 to TRBJ2-7; a weak D match, TRBD2 (5 bases). The V and J ends lost 3 bases and 2 bases respectively, with 14 bases between them. This CDR3 has 15 residues.

This clonotype has more than one count but fewer than ten. The genes are TRBV10-3 and TRBJ1-1; TRBD1 is a possible D gene (6 bases). The CDR3 runs 13 residues. V dropped 6 bases and J dropped 3 bases, with 11 bases sitting between them. Germline lookup yields CDR1 ENHRY and CDR2 SYGVKD. The CDR3 sequence: CAISTGTDTEAFF. CDR3 coding DNA: TGTGCCATCAGCACAGGGACCGACACTGAAGCTTTCTTT.

This clonotype showed up just a few times. This rearrangement joins TRBV29-1 to TRBJ2-1; D not resolved. The CDR3 runs 14 residues. Between the trimmed V and J ends, which lost 2 bases and 0 bases, there was a span of 8 bases. The germline CDR1 and CDR2 sequences are SQVTM and ANQGSEA. DNA of the CDR3: TGCAGCGTTGAACAGGATAGCTCCTACAATGAGCAGTTCTTC. Its translation is CSVEQDSSYNEQFF.

The chain recombines TRBV5-5 with TRBJ1-1; 10 nucleotides line up with TRBD1. The CDR3 is 15 amino acids. Per germline, CDR1 SGHKS and CDR2 YYEKEE (reference sequence). V was clipped by 2 bases and J by 1 base; unmatched bases: 2. CDR3 sequence (DNA): TGTGCCAGCAGCTTTGGGGACAGGGGGAACACTGAAGCTTTCTTT. It codes for CASSFGDRGNTEAFF. Full variable domain (outside the CDR3, taken from reference TRBV5-5 and TRBJ1-1): DAGVTQSPTHLIKTRGQQVTLRCSPISGHKSVSWYQQVLGQGPQFIFQYYEKEERGRGNFPDRFSARQFPNYSSELNVNALLLGDSALYLCASSFGDRGNTEAFFGQGTRLTVV.

The chain combines TRBV6-2 or TRBV6-3 with TRBJ2-7; the D gene is possibly TRBD1 (5 bases). The V end was cut by 4 bases, the J end by 5 bases, with 15 bases between. The length of the CDR3 is 14 residues. The germline V gene encodes CDR1 MNHEY and CDR2 SVGEGT. The CDR3 protein is CASSSRGFDDEQYF. The CDR3 DNA is TGTGCCAGCAGTTCTAGGGGTTTTGATGACGAGCAGTACTTC.

This clonotype appeared many times. The J gene is TRBJ2-7, the V gene TRBV4-3; no clear D. This CDR3 comprises 14 residues. Deletions cut 0 bases from V and 4 bases from J, with 10 bases between. CDR1 and CDR2 (germline): LGHNA, YSLEER. CDR3 bases: TGCGCCAGCAGCCAAGATGCAGGACGATACGAGCAGTACTTC. Amino acids: CASSQDAGRYEQYF.